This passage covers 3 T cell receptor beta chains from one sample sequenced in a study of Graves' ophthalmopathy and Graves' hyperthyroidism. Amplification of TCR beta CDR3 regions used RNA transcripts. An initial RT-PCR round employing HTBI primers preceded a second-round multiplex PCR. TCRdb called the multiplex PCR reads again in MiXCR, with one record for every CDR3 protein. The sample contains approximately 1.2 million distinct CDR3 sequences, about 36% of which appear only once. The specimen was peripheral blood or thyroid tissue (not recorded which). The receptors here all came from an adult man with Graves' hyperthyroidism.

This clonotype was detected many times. The CDR3 protein is CASSMAGRRDEKLFF. The CDR3 DNA reads TGCGCCAGCAGCATGGCGGGCCGGCGGGATGAAAAACTGTTTTTT. The chain carries TRBV5-1 and TRBJ1-4; the D is unclear. With 4 bases removed from V and 6 bases from J, the gap between germline ends came to 16 bases. From germline, CDR1 is SGHRS and CDR2 YFSETQ. This CDR3 region has 15 residues.

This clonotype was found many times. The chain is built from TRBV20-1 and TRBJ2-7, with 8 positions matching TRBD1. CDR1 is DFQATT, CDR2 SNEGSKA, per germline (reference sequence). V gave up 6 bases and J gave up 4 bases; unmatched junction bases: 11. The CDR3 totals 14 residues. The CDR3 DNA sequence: TGCAGTGCGAAAACCCGGGACAGGACTTACGAGCAGTACTTC. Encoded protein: CSAKTRDRTYEQYF.

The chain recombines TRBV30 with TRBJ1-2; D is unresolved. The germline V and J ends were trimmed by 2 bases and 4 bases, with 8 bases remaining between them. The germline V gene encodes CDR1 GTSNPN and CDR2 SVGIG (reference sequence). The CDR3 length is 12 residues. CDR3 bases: TGTGCCTGGAGTCCTCCTGGCTATGGCTACACCTTC. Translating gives CAWSPPGYGYTF. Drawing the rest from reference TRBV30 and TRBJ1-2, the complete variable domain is SQTIHQWPATLVQPVGSPLSLECTVEGTSNPNLYWYRQAAGRGLQLLFYSVGIGQISSEVPQNLSASRPQDRQFILSSKKLLLSDSGFYLCAWSPPGYGYTFGSGTRLTVV.